A selection of T cell receptor beta chains follows, all from one sample in a study of cytomegalovirus exposure and HLA in healthy donors. Profiling relied on immunoSEQ multiplex PCR, and the TCRdb table lists in-frame clones only, not all of them. In the table there are about 130,000 clones, roughly four fifths of which are singletons. Sequencing used PBMCs. The origin of the receptors is a woman aged 35 to 49 in good health and CMV-seropositive. Each CDR3 is given with its conserved first and last residue. The order of the fields is V gene, J gene, D gene, clone size, CDR3 protein, CDR3 DNA. A D gene is named only where the DNA matches it firmly. Expanded clones are given a class, and other clones once, few, many or no size at all.

v_call: TRBV9
j_call: TRBJ1-2
d_call: TRBD1
clone_size: -
cdr3_aa: CASSVEATGSNYGYTF
cdr3_nt: TGTGCCAGCAGCGTAGAAGCGACAGGGAGTAACTATGGCTACACCTTC

v_call: TRBV6-5
j_call: TRBJ2-1
d_call: -
clone_size: once
cdr3_aa: CASSTEARREQFF
cdr3_nt: TGTGCCAGCAGTACCGAAGCTAGACGAGAGCAGTTCTTC

v_call: TRBV5-1
j_call: TRBJ2-7
d_call: TRBD1
clone_size: -
cdr3_aa: CASSLGTGVMYEQYF
cdr3_nt: TGCGCCAGCAGCTTAGGTACAGGGGTGATGTACGAGCAGTACTTC

v_call: TRBV7-2
j_call: TRBJ2-7
d_call: -
clone_size: -
cdr3_aa: CASSSRTGIYEQYF
cdr3_nt: TGTGCCAGCAGCTCCCGTACAGGGATCTACGAGCAGTACTTC

v_call: TRBV7-6
j_call: TRBJ2-5
d_call: -
clone_size: -
cdr3_aa: CASSPPAGRRQETQYF
cdr3_nt: TGTGCCAGCAGCCCCCCGGCGGGGCGTCGGCAAGAGACCCAGTACTTC

v_call: TRBV7-8
j_call: TRBJ2-5
d_call: TRBD2
clone_size: -
cdr3_aa: CASSSGREGRETQYF
cdr3_nt: TGTGCCAGCAGCTCCGGTCGGGAGGGCAGGGAGACCCAGTACTTC

v_call: TRBV5-1
j_call: TRBJ2-7
d_call: -
clone_size: -
cdr3_aa: CASSRDTYEQYF
cdr3_nt: TGTGCCAGCAGCCGTGACACGTACGAGCAGTACTTC

v_call: TRBV6-5
j_call: TRBJ1-3
d_call: TRBD1
clone_size: -
cdr3_aa: CASRGQHSGNTIYF
cdr3_nt: TGTGCCAGCAGGGGACAGCACTCTGGAAACACCATATATTTT

v_call: TRBV7-6
j_call: TRBJ1-6
d_call: TRBD1
clone_size: -
cdr3_aa: CASSFQQGAYNSPLHF
cdr3_nt: TGTGCCAGCAGCTTCCAACAGGGGGCTTATAATTCACCCCTCCACTTT

v_call: TRBV11-1
j_call: TRBJ2-7
d_call: TRBD2
clone_size: -
cdr3_aa: CASMGGGVYEQYF
cdr3_nt: TGTGCCAGCATGGGCGGGGGTGTCTACGAGCAGTACTTC

v_call: TRBV6-6
j_call: TRBJ1-1
d_call: -
clone_size: -
cdr3_aa: CASSYRQTLNTEAFF
cdr3_nt: TGTGCCAGCAGTTACCGACAAACTCTGAACACTGAAGCTTTCTTT

v_call: TRBV19
j_call: TRBJ1-2
d_call: -
clone_size: -
cdr3_aa: CASSNDRSYGYTF
cdr3_nt: TGTGCCAGTAGTAACGACAGGAGCTATGGCTACACCTTC

v_call: TRBV6-1
j_call: TRBJ1-2
d_call: -
clone_size: -
cdr3_aa: CASTHLGAPDGYTF
cdr3_nt: TGTGCCAGCACCCACTTAGGGGCGCCGGATGGCTACACCTTC

v_call: TRBV28
j_call: TRBJ1-1
d_call: -
clone_size: -
cdr3_aa: CASMALNTEAFF
cdr3_nt: TGTGCCAGCATGGCCTTGAACACTGAAGCTTTCTTT

v_call: TRBV15
j_call: TRBJ1-5
d_call: TRBD1
clone_size: -
cdr3_aa: CATSRAGGTNQPQHF
cdr3_nt: TGTGCCACCAGCAGAGCAGGGGGTACCAATCAGCCCCAGCATTTT

v_call: TRBV11-2
j_call: TRBJ2-7
d_call: TRBD1
clone_size: -
cdr3_aa: CASSLGGQGRQYF
cdr3_nt: TGTGCCAGCAGCTTAGGTGGACAGGGGAGGCAGTACTTC

v_call: TRBV6-5
j_call: TRBJ1-4
d_call: -
clone_size: once
cdr3_aa: CASSPTGFPNEKLFF
cdr3_nt: TGTGCCAGCAGTCCGACTGGATTTCCTAATGAAAAACTGTTTTTT

v_call: TRBV19
j_call: TRBJ2-7
d_call: -
clone_size: -
cdr3_aa: CASSIGGREYEQYF
cdr3_nt: TGTGCCAGTAGTATAGGTGGCAGGGAATACGAGCAGTACTTC

v_call: TRBV7-7
j_call: TRBJ2-1
d_call: TRBD2
clone_size: -
cdr3_aa: CASSGGTSAYNEQFF
cdr3_nt: TGTGCTAGCAGCGGCGGGACTAGCGCGTACAATGAGCAGTTCTTC

v_call: TRBV7-6
j_call: TRBJ1-4
d_call: -
clone_size: -
cdr3_aa: CASSLWAEQGEKLFF
cdr3_nt: TGTGCCAGCAGCTTATGGGCAGAACAAGGTGAAAAACTGTTTTTT

v_call: TRBV6-1
j_call: TRBJ1-5
d_call: -
clone_size: -
cdr3_aa: CASMSSEGSGQPQHF
cdr3_nt: TGTGCCAGCATGTCATCGGAGGGTTCTGGTCAGCCCCAGCATTTT

v_call: TRBV6-1
j_call: TRBJ2-7
d_call: TRBD2
clone_size: -
cdr3_aa: CASSEAWTSAVEQYF
cdr3_nt: TGTGCCAGCAGTGAAGCGTGGACTAGCGCGGTCGAGCAGTACTTC

v_call: TRBV25-1
j_call: TRBJ2-1
d_call: -
clone_size: -
cdr3_aa: CASSEGTLSYNEQFF
cdr3_nt: TGTGCCAGCAGTGAGGGGACACTTTCCTACAATGAGCAGTTCTTC

v_call: TRBV29-1
j_call: TRBJ1-1
d_call: TRBD1
clone_size: -
cdr3_aa: CSVESDRGATKAFF
cdr3_nt: TGCAGCGTTGAATCCGACAGGGGGGCTACGAAAGCTTTCTTT

v_call: TRBV9
j_call: TRBJ1-2
d_call: -
clone_size: -
cdr3_aa: CASSSRGMEGGYTF
cdr3_nt: TGTGCCAGCAGCTCCCGCGGGATGGAGGGTGGCTACACCTTC

v_call: TRBV25-1
j_call: TRBJ1-2
d_call: -
clone_size: -
cdr3_aa: CASSAGSRGYTF
cdr3_nt: TGTGCCAGCAGTGCGGGATCTCGGGGCTACACCTTC

v_call: TRBV4-3
j_call: TRBJ1-6
d_call: TRBD1
clone_size: -
cdr3_aa: CASSQSDREFSPLHF
cdr3_nt: TGCGCCAGCAGCCAATCGGACAGGGAATTCTCACCCCTCCACTTT

v_call: TRBV6-1
j_call: TRBJ1-5
d_call: TRBD1
clone_size: -
cdr3_aa: CASINQGAGNQPQHF
cdr3_nt: TGTGCCAGCATCAATCAGGGGGCCGGCAATCAGCCCCAGCATTTT

v_call: TRBV7-9
j_call: TRBJ1-1
d_call: -
clone_size: -
cdr3_aa: CASSLNEENTEAFF
cdr3_nt: TGTGCCAGCAGCTTAAATGAGGAGAACACTGAAGCTTTCTTT

v_call: TRBV9
j_call: TRBJ2-5
d_call: TRBD2
clone_size: -
cdr3_aa: CASSALQRGGLETQYF
cdr3_nt: TGTGCCAGCAGCGCCCTACAGCGGGGGGGCCTAGAGACCCAGTACTTC

v_call: TRBV6-1
j_call: TRBJ1-2
d_call: TRBD1
clone_size: once
cdr3_aa: CASSVLDRGPAGGYTF
cdr3_nt: TGTGCCAGCAGTGTCTTGGACAGGGGGCCGGCGGGTGGCTACACCTTC

v_call: TRBV19
j_call: TRBJ2-3
d_call: -
clone_size: -
cdr3_aa: CASRYETLTDTQYF
cdr3_nt: TGTGCCAGTAGGTACGAGACACTTACAGATACGCAGTATTTT

v_call: TRBV27
j_call: TRBJ2-7
d_call: -
clone_size: -
cdr3_aa: CASRDPGIYEQYF
cdr3_nt: TGTGCCAGCAGGGACCCGGGGATCTACGAGCAGTACTTC

v_call: TRBV7-9
j_call: TRBJ1-1
d_call: TRBD1
clone_size: -
cdr3_aa: CASSLPGGREAFF
cdr3_nt: TGTGCCAGCAGCTTGCCAGGGGGCCGTGAAGCTTTCTTT

v_call: TRBV7-9
j_call: TRBJ2-1
d_call: -
clone_size: -
cdr3_aa: CASSFISDEQFF
cdr3_nt: TGTGCCAGCAGCTTTATTTCGGATGAGCAGTTCTTC

v_call: TRBV28
j_call: TRBJ1-1
d_call: TRBD1
clone_size: -
cdr3_aa: CASSSSGQGALEAFF
cdr3_nt: TGTGCCAGCAGTTCCTCGGGACAGGGGGCACTAGAAGCTTTCTTT

v_call: TRBV30
j_call: TRBJ1-4
d_call: -
clone_size: once
cdr3_aa: CAWSQTTGWANEKLFF
cdr3_nt: TGTGCCTGGAGTCAAACGACGGGATGGGCTAATGAAAAACTGTTTTTT